The following is a TCR beta chain sequence with its context. Its antigen is not known. Specified time point: persistent/refractory GD, antithyroid drugs over 5 years with positive TRAb. PBMC RNA served as the TCR library source. CDR3 length equals 13 residues. Germline V gives CDR1 SGDLS, CDR2 YYNGEE. Trimming cost V 4 bases and J 5 bases, with 12 bases left between them. The data were obtained in a study of regulatory T cells in long-lasting Graves disease. Study conclusions and caveats: New patients shared 800 to 1,000 public clonotypes, fewer than the roughly 2,700 shared by persistent patients. Not thyroid tissue but only peripheral blood was studied.

Arm-PCR of CDR3 regions with iRepertoire HTBI primers generated TCR beta libraries. A single record per CDR3 protein comes from TCRdb applying MiXCR to the multiplex PCR reads. The profile shows 350,000 to 450,000 distinct CDR3 sequences, 21% of them singletons. Source: peripheral blood mononuclear cells (PBMCs), taken when the disease was refractory, from a patient treated with antithyroid drugs. The origin of this receptor is a female donor with Graves disease. The chain recombines TRBV9 with TRBJ2-5; the D gene is possibly TRBD2 (5 bases). As DNA, the CDR3 is TGTGCCAGCAGCTCCCGGCCGGGGGAGACCCAGTACTTC. Residues: CASSSRPGETQYF.